The source of this T cell receptor (beta chain) is a study of blood T cell repertoires in COVID-19. In the study overall: PBMCs, B-cell-depleted T cells, or T cells were the source of the cDNA or gDNA that made up the material.

The study recruited people aged roughly 18 to 100 years across about 25 US areas. Clinical history as reported by participants underpinned cohort assignment. The CDR3 sequence is 15 residues long. Germline CDR1 and CDR2: SGHRS and YFSETQ. V gave up 0 bases and J gave up 5 bases, with 11 bases separating them. Repertoires were generated with immunoSEQ multiplex PCR, while TCRdb's copy carries only in-frame clones and drops some. Here the sample spans under 350,000 clones, approximately 89% being singletons. This TCR came from a woman between 18 and 29 years old who had recovered from COVID-19. This chain joins TRBV5-1 and TRBJ2-2, with D unresolved. The specimen sequenced was PBMCs or T cells enriched from blood (not recorded which). DNA for the CDR3: TGCGCCAGCAGCTTGGGGGTAGCAGCAACCGGGGAGCTGTTTTTT. Translation: CASSLGVAATGELFF. Complete variable domain (other parts from reference TRBV5-1 and TRBJ2-2): KAGVTQTPRYLIKTRGQQVTLSCSPISGHRSVSWYQQTPGQGLQFLFEYFSETQRNKGNFPGRFSGRQFSNSRSEMNVSTLELGDSALYLCASSLGVAATGELFFGEGSRLTVL.